The source of this T cell receptor beta chain is a study of Graves' ophthalmopathy and Graves' hyperthyroidism. Notes on the study in general: Blood shared most expanded thyroid clonotypes above 0.001 frequency. Ophthalmopathy versus stable hyperthyroidism: 13-signature model gave under 90% sensitivity, just under 82% specificity.

The junction had 7 bases not matched to a gene; V was cut back by 5 bases and J by 5 bases. The CDR3 covers 14 residues. Germline V lookup: CDR1 SGHRS, CDR2 YFSETQ. From RNA, the CDR3 regions of TCR beta chains were amplified and sequenced. An initial RT-PCR round employing HTBI primers preceded a second-round multiplex PCR. TCRdb reanalysed the multiplex PCR reads using MiXCR and keeps one entry per CDR3 protein. The repertoire holds about 1.2 million distinct CDR3 sequences, about two fifths seen once, with around 10% in the top ten. Turning to this clonotype: The antigen is not known.

The origin of this receptor is an adult man with Graves' hyperthyroidism. The chain links TRBV5-1 to TRBJ2-3; 8 nucleotides agree with TRBD2. Material for sequencing was peripheral blood or thyroid tissue (not recorded which). CDR3 region: CASRQGAGGDTQYF. The CDR3 nucleotides read TGCGCCAGCAGACAGGGCGCGGGAGGAGATACGCAGTATTTT.